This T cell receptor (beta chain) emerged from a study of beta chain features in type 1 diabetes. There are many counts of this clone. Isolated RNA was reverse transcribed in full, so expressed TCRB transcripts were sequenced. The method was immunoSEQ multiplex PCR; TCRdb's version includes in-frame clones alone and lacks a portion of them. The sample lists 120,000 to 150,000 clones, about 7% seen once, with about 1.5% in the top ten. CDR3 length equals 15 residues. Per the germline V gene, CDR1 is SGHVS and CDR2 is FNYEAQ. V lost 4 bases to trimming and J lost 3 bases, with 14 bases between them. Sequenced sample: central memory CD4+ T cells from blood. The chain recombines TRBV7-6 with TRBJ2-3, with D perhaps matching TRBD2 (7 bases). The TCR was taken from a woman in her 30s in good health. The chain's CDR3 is CASSSEGEGTDTQYF. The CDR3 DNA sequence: TGTGCCAGCAGCTCCGAGGGGGAGGGGACAGATACGCAGTATTTT.